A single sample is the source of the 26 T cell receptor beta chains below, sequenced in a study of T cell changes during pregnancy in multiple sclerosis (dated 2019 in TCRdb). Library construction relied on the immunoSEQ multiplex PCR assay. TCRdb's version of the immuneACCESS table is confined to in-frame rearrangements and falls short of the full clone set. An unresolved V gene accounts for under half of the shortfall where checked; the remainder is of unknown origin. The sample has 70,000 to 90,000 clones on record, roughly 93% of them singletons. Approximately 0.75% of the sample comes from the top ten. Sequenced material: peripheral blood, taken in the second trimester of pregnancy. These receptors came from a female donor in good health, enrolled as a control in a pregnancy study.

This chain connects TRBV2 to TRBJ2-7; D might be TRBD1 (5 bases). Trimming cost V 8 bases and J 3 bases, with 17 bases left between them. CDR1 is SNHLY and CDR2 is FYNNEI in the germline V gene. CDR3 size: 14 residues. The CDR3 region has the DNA TGTGCCAGCGGTCTGGAGAAAAGGGGCTACGAGCAGTACTTC. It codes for CASGLEKRGYEQYF.

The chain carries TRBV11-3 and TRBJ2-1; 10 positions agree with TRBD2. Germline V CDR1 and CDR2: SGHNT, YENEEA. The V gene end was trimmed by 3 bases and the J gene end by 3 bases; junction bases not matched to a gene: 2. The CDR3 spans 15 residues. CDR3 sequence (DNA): TGTGCCAGCAGCTTTAGCGGGGGGAGCTACAATGAGCAGTTCTTC. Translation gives CASSFSGGSYNEQFF.

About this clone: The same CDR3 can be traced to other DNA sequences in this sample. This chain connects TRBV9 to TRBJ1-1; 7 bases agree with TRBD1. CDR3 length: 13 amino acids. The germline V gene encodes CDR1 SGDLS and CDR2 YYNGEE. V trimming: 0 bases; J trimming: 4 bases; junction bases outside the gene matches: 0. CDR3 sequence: CASSVGTGTEAFF. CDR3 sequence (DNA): TGTGCCAGCAGCGTAGGGACAGGCACTGAAGCTTTCTTT.

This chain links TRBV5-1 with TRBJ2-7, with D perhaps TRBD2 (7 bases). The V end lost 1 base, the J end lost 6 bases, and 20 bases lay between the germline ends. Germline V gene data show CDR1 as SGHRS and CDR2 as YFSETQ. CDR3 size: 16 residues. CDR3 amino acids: CASSLNTGGGWSEQYF. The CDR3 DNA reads TGCGCCAGCAGCTTGAATACGGGGGGCGGATGGAGCGAGCAGTACTTC.

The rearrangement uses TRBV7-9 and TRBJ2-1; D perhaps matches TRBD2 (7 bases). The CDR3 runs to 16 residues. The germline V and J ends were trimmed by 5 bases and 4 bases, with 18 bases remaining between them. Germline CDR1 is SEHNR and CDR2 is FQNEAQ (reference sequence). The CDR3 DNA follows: TGTGCCAGCAGCGGTATGTTGCGGGGGCTTTACAATGAGCAGTTCTTC. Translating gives CASSGMLRGLYNEQFF.

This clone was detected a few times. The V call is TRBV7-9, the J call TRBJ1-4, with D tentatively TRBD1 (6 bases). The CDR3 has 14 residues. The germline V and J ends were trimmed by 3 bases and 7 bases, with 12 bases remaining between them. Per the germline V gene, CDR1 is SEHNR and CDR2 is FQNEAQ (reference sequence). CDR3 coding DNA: TGTGCCAGCAGCTTTGAAAGGGACACTGAAAAACTGTTTTTT. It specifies CASSFERDTEKLFF.

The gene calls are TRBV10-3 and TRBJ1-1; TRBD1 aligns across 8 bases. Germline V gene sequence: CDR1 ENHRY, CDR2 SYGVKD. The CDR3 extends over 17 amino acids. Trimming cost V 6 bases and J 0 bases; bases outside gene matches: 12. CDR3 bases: TGTGCCATCAGGGCCGGACAGGGAGGTCCGATGAACACTGAAGCTTTCTTT. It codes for CAIRAGQGGPMNTEAFF.

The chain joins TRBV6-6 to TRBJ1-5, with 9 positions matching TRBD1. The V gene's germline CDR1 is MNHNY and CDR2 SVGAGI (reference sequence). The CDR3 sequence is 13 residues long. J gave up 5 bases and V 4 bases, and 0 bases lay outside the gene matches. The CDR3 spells CASSWTGDQPQHF. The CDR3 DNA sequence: TGTGCCAGCAGTTGGACAGGGGATCAGCCCCAGCATTTT.

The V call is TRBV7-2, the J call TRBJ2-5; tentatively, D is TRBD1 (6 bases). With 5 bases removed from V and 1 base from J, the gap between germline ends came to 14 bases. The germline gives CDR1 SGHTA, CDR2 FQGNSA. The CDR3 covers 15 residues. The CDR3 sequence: CASSQKRGGQETQYF. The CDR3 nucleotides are TGTGCCAGCAGCCAGAAAAGAGGGGGCCAAGAGACCCAGTACTTC.

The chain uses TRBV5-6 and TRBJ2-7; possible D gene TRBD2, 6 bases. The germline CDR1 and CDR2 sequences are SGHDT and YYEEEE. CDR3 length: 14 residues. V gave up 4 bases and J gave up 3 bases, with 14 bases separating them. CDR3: CASSPWGVLYEQYF. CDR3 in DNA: TGTGCCAGCAGCCCTTGGGGGGTCCTCTACGAGCAGTACTTC.

CDR3 sequence (DNA): TGTGCCTGGAGCCAGGGACAGGCTGGGCAGCCCCAGCATTTT. It specifies CAWSQGQAGQPQHF. The chain has TRBV30 and TRBJ1-5; 8 bases agree with TRBD1. CDR3 length equals 14 residues. The V segment lost 3 bases and the J segment 7 bases; nucleotides outside the gene matches: 8. Germline V gene sequence: CDR1 GTSNPN, CDR2 SVGIG (reference sequence). The variable domain in full, with the rest retrieved from reference TRBV30 and TRBJ1-5, is SQTIHQWPATLVQPVGSPLSLECTVEGTSNPNLYWYRQAAGRGLQLLFYSVGIGQISSEVPQNLSASRPQDRQFILSSKKLLLSDSGFYLCAWSQGQAGQPQHFGDGTRLSIL.

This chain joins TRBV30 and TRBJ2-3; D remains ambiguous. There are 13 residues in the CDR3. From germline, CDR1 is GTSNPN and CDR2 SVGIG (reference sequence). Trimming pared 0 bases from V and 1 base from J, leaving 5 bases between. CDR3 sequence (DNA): TGTGCCTGGAGTGTACGGGGCACAGATACGCAGTATTTT. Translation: CAWSVRGTDTQYF.

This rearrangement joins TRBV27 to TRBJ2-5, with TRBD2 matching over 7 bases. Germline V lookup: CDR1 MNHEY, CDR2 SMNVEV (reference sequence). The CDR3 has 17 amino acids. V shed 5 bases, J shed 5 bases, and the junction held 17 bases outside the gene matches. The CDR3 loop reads CASSPGNKRGGWETQYF. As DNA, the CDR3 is TGTGCCAGCAGTCCCGGGAATAAGCGGGGCGGTTGGGAGACCCAGTACTTC.

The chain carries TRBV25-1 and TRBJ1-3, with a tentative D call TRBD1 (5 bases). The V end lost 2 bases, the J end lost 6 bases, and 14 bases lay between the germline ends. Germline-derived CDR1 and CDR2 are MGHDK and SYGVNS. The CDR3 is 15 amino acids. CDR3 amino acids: CASSEVAGWVNTIYF. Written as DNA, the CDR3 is TGTGCCAGCAGTGAAGTCGCAGGGTGGGTAAACACCATATATTTT.

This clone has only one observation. For the CDR3, the DNA is TGCGCCAGCAGCTTGAGCTATACAGGTTCTACTGAAAAACTGTTTTTT. Translating it yields CASSLSYTGSTEKLFF. The J gene is TRBJ1-4, the V gene TRBV5-1; perhaps TRBD1 as D (5 bases). The V gene's germline CDR1 is SGHRS and CDR2 YFSETQ. This CDR3 has 16 amino acids. V lost 1 base, J lost 7 bases, and 17 bases lay in between.

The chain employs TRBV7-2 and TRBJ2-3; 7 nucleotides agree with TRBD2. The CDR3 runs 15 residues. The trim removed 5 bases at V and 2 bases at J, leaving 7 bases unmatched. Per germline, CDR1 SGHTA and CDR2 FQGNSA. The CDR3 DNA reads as TGTGCCAGCAGCCGCTCTAGCGGCCTCACAGATACGCAGTATTTT. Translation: CASSRSSGLTDTQYF.

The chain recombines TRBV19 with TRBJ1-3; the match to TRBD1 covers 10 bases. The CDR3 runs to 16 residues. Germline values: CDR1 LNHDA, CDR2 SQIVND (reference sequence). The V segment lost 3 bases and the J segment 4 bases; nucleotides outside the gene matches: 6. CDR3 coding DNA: TGTGCCAGTAGTATGACGGGACAGGGGAACGGAAACACCATATATTTT. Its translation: CASSMTGQGNGNTIYF.

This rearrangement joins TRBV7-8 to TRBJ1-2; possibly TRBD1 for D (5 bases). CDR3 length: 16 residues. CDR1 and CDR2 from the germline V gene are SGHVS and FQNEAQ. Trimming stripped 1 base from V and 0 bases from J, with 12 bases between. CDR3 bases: TGTGCCAGCAGCTTAGGGGGGGTGCCAGCTAACTATGGCTACACCTTC. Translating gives CASSLGGVPANYGYTF.

The CDR3 sequence: CASSFSQGVGEKLFF. CDR3 sequence (DNA): TGTGCCAGCAGCTTTTCCCAGGGTGTCGGCGAAAAACTGTTTTTT. The gene calls are TRBV11-1 and TRBJ1-4, with D perhaps matching TRBD1 (5 bases). The CDR3 is 15 amino acids. Trimming pared 3 bases from V and 8 bases from J, leaving 16 bases between. The germline V gene has CDR1 SGHAT and CDR2 FQDESV (reference sequence).

This CDR3 is CASSGQPNSNQPQHF. As DNA, the CDR3 is TGTGCCAGCAGTGGACAGCCGAATAGCAATCAGCCCCAGCATTTT. The rearrangement joins TRBV6-1 to TRBJ1-5; the D gene is possibly TRBD1 (5 bases). Germline CDR1 MNHNS, CDR2 SASEGT. The V end was cut by 4 bases, the J end by 0 bases, with 10 bases between. The CDR3 is 15 residues long.

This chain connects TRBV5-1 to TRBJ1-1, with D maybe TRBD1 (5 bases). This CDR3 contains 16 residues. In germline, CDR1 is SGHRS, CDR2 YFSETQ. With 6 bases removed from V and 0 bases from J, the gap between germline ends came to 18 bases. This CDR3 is CASNNGGGTMNTEAFF. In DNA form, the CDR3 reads TGCGCCAGCAACAATGGGGGGGGGACTATGAACACTGAAGCTTTCTTT. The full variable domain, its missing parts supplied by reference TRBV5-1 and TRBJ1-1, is KAGVTQTPRYLIKTRGQQVTLSCSPISGHRSVSWYQQTPGQGLQFLFEYFSETQRNKGNFPGRFSGRQFSNSRSEMNVSTLELGDSALYLCASNNGGGTMNTEAFFGQGTRLTVV.

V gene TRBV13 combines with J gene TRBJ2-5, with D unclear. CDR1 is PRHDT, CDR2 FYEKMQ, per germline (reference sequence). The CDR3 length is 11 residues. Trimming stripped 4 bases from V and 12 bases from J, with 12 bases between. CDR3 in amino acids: CASSSGNPKYF. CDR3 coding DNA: TGTGCCAGCAGCTCAGGAAACCCTAAGTACTTC.

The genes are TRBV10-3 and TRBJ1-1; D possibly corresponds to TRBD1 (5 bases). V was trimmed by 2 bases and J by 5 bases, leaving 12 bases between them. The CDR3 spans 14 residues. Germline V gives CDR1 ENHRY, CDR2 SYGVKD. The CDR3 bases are TGTGCCATCAGTGAGATCGGGGGGGAGACTGAAGCTTTCTTT. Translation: CAISEIGGETEAFF.

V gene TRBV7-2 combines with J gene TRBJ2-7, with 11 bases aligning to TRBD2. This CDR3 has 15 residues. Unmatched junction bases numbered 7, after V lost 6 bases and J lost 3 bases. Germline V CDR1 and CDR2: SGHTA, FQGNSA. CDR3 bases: TGTGCCAGCAGGCTAGCGGGGGGAAATTTCTACGAGCAGTACTTC. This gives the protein CASRLAGGNFYEQYF.

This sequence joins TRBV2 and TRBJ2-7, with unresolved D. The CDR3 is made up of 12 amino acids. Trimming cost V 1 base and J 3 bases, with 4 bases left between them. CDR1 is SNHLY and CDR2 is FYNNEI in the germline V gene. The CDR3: CASSEGGYEQYF. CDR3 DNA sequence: TGTGCCAGCAGTGAAGGCGGCTACGAGCAGTACTTC.

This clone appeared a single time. CDR3 residues: CASSVLAGTDTQYF. The DNA for the CDR3 is TGTGCCAGCAGCGTGCTAGCGGGCACAGATACGCAGTATTTT. This rearrangement joins TRBV9 to TRBJ2-3, with TRBD2 matching 7 bases. V trimming: 2 bases; J trimming: 1 base; junction bases outside the gene matches: 1. The CDR3 is made up of 14 amino acids. Germline CDR1 reads SGDLS; CDR2 reads YYNGEE.